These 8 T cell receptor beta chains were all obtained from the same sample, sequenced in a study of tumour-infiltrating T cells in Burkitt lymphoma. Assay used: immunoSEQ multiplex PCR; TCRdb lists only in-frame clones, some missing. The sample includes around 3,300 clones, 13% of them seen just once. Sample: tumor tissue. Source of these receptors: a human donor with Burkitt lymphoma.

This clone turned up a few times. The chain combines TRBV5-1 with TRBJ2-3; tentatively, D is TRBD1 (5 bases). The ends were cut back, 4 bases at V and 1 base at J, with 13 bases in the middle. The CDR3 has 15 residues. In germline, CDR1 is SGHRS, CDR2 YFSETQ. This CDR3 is CASSKRDRRTDTQYF. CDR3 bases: TGCGCCAGCAGCAAACGTGACAGACGCACAGATACGCAGTATTTT.

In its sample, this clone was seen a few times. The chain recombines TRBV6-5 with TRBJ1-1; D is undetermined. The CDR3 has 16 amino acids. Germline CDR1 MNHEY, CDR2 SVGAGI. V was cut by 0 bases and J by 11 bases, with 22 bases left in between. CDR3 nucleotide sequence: TGTGCCAGCAGTTACTCTATCGGGATTCGGGCCCAACCGGCTTTCTTT. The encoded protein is CASSYSIGIRAQPAFF.

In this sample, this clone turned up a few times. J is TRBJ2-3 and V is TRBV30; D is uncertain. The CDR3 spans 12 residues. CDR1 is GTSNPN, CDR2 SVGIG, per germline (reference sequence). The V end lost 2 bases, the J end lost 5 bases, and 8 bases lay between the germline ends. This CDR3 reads CAWSRRRDTQYF. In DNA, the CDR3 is TGTGCCTGGAGTAGACGCAGAGATACGCAGTATTTT.

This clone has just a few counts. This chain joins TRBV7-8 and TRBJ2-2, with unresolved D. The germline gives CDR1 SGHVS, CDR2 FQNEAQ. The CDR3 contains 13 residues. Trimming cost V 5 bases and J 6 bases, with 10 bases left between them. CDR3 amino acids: CASSTRSAGELFF. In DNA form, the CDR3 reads TGTGCCAGCAGCACCCGCAGTGCCGGGGAGCTGTTTTTT.

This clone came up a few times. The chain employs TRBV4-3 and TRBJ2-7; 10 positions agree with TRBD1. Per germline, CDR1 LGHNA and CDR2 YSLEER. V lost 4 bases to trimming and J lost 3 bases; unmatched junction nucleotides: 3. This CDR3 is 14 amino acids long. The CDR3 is CASSRRTGGYEQYF. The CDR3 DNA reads TGCGCCAGCAGCCGCCGGACAGGGGGCTACGAGCAGTACTTC.

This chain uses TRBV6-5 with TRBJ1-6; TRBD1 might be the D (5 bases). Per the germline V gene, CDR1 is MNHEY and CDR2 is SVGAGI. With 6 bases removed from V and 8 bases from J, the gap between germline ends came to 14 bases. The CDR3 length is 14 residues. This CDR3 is CASSAQPRDSPLHF. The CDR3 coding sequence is TGTGCCAGCAGCGCGCAACCCAGGGATTCACCCCTCCACTTT.

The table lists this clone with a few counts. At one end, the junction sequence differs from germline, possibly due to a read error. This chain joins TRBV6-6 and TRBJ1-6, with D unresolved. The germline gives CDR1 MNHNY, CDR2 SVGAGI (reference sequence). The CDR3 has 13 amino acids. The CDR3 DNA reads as TGTACCAGCAGTTACGGGGATGGATCACCCCTCCACTTT. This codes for CTSSYGDGSPLHF.

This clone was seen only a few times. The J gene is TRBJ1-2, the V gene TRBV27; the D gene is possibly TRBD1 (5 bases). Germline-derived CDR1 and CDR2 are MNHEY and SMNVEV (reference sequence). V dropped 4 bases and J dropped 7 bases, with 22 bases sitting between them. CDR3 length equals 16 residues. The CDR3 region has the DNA TGTGCCAGCAGTTCACACCACGGCAGGGCCATAGGTGGCTACACCTTC. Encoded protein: CASSSHHGRAIGGYTF.